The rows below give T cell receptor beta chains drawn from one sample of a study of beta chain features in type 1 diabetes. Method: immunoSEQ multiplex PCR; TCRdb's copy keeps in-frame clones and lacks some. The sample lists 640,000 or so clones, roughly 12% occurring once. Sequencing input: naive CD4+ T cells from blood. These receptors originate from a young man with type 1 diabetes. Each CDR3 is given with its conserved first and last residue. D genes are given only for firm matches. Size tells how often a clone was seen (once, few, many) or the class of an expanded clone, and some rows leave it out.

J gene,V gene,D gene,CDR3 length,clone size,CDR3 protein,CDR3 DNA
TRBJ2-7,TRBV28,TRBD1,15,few,CASSAGQGGSYEQYF,TGTGCCAGCAGTGCCGGACAGGGCGGTAGTTACGAGCAGTACTTC
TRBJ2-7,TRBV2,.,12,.,CASDREVHEQYF,TGTGCCAGTGACAGGGAGGTCCACGAGCAGTACTTC
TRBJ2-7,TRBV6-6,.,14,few,CASIAGAAAYEQYF,TGTGCCAGCATCGCGGGCGCGGCTGCCTACGAGCAGTACTTC
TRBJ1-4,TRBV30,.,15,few,CAWSAPGARNEKLFF,TGTGCCTGGAGCGCCCCGGGGGCCCGTAATGAAAAACTGTTTTTT
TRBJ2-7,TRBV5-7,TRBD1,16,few,CASSWITGTDSYEQYF,TGTGCCAGCAGCTGGATAACCGGGACAGACTCCTACGAGCAGTACTTC
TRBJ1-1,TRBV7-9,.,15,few,CASSLGQTLNTEAFF,TGTGCCAGCAGCTTAGGACAGACCCTGAACACTGAAGCTTTCTTT
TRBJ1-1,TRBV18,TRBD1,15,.,CASSPPGQGTAEAFF,TGTGCCAGCTCACCTCCGGGACAGGGGACCGCTGAAGCTTTCTTT
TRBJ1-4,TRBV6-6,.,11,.,CASSYGADLFF,TGTGCCAGCAGTTATGGGGCGGACCTGTTTTTT
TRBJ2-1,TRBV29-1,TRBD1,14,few,CSVGGGQGGNEQFF,TGCAGCGTTGGTGGAGGACAGGGGGGTAATGAGCAGTTCTTC
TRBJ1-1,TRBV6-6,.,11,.,CASSYVDEAFF,TGTGCCAGCAGTTACGTCGATGAAGCTTTCTTT
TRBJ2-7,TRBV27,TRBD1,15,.,CASSSPGQGVDEQYF,TGTGCCAGCAGTTCGCCGGGACAGGGGGTCGACGAGCAGTACTTC
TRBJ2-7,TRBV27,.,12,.,CASSSQGYEQYF,TGTGCCAGCAGTTCCCAGGGCTACGAGCAGTACTTC
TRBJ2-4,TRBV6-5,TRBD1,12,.,CASSRTGGGWYF,TGTGCCAGCAGTAGGACAGGGGGCGGTTGGTACTTC
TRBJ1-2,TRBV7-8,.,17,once,CASSSGRAYGANYGYTF,TGTGCCAGCAGCTCCGGGCGGGCTTATGGGGCTAACTATGGCTACACCTTC
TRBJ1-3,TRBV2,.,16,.,CASSERSGSTGNTIYF,TGTGCCAGCAGTGAAAGGTCAGGGAGTACTGGAAACACCATATATTTT
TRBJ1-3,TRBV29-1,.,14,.,CSVGADTSGNTIYF,TGCAGCGTTGGGGCGGATACCTCTGGAAACACCATATATTTT
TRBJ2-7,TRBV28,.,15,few,CASSRALRGAIEQYF,TGTGCCAGCAGCCGGGCCCTCAGGGGAGCCATCGAGCAGTACTTC
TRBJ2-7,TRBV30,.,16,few,CAWSGSWAPGIYEQYF,TGTGCCTGGAGTGGTAGTTGGGCCCCCGGAATCTACGAGCAGTACTTC
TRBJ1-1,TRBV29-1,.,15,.,CSVEDKAGMNTEAFF,TGCAGCGTTGAAGATAAGGCAGGGATGAACACTGAAGCTTTCTTT
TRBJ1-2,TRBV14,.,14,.,CASSQGDGGSSYTF,TGTGCCAGCAGCCAAGGGGACGGTGGCTCTAGCTACACCTTC
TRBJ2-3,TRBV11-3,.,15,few,CASQTGGAQADTQYF,TGTGCCAGCCAAACCGGCGGGGCTCAAGCAGATACGCAGTATTTT